The 2 T cell receptor beta chains presented below share a single source sample, sequenced in a study of monozygotic twins with cystic fibrosis. Using immunoSEQ multiplex PCR, the repertoire was profiled, and TCRdb retains in-frame clones only, with some absent. The sample carries approximately 25,000 clones, approximately 90% recorded once. The specimen sequenced was blood. The receptors were sampled from a girl aged 2 to 9 with cystic fibrosis.

This clone has just one count. This rearrangement joins TRBV9 to TRBJ2-2; D not resolved. Germline values: CDR1 SGDLS, CDR2 YYNGEE. The germline V and J ends were trimmed by 2 bases and 2 bases, with 13 bases remaining between them. CDR3 length: 16 amino acids. The CDR3 nucleotides read TGTGCCAGCAGCGTTAACACTCTCCTAAACACCGGGGAGCTGTTTTTT. It is translated as CASSVNTLLNTGELFF.

In its sample, this clone was seen once. The chain joins TRBV10-3 to TRBJ2-5; D tentatively fits TRBD1 or TRBD2 (5 bases each). V was cut by 2 bases and J by 4 bases, with 20 bases left in between. Germline loops: CDR1 ENHRY, CDR2 SYGVKD. The CDR3 contains 17 residues. CDR3 sequence (DNA): TGTGCCATCAGTGAGGGGATAACCCCGGGGCTTCCAGAGACCCAGTACTTC. Translated, it gives CAISEGITPGLPETQYF.